Following are 31 T cell receptor beta chains from one sample sequenced in a study of blood T cell repertoires in COVID-19. Sequencing used immunoSEQ multiplex PCR; TCRdb keeps in-frame clones, though not all of them. The sample has around 80,000 clones, 82% seen once. Sequenced input: peripheral blood. The receptor source for this set is an elderly man with acute or convalescent COVID-19.

This sequence joins TRBV3-1 (or the pseudogene TRBV3-2) and TRBJ1-3, with D perhaps matching TRBD1 (5 bases). Trimming removed 0 bases from V and 1 base from J, with 10 bases in between. The CDR3 has 16 amino acids. CDR1 and CDR2 from the germline V gene are LGHDT and YNNKEL (reference sequence). CDR3 loop: CASSQDWGGSGNTIYF. The CDR3, as DNA: TGTGCCAGCAGCCAAGATTGGGGGGGTTCTGGAAACACCATATATTTT.

This rearrangement joins TRBV5-1 to TRBJ2-7, with a possible D match to TRBD2 (5 bases). The germline V and J ends were trimmed by 0 bases and 3 bases, with 10 bases remaining between them. CDR3 size: 14 residues. From germline, CDR1 is SGHRS and CDR2 YFSETQ. The CDR3 loop reads CASSLVALLYEQYF. Here the CDR3 DNA reads TGCGCCAGCAGCTTGGTAGCGCTCCTCTACGAGCAGTACTTC.

V usage is TRBV2 and J usage is TRBJ1-5; D unresolved. Germline V gives CDR1 SNHLY, CDR2 FYNNEI. The CDR3 runs to 14 residues. V lost 1 base, J lost 5 bases, and 9 bases lay in between. In DNA form, the CDR3 reads TGTGCCAGCAGTGAAGGACGGGTGTATCAGCCCCAGCATTTT. Translation: CASSEGRVYQPQHF.

The V call is TRBV19, the J call TRBJ1-1; a possible D gene is TRBD1 (5 bases). Germline V CDR1 and CDR2: LNHDA, SQIVND (reference sequence). The germline V and J ends were trimmed by 5 bases and 7 bases, with 23 bases remaining between them. The CDR3 runs to 16 residues. The CDR3 nucleotides read TGTGCCAGTAGTGCGGGAGCTACTCGCCGACAGAGTGAAGCTTTCTTT. The encoded protein is CASSAGATRRQSEAFF.

V and J are TRBV23-1 and TRBJ1-3; D gene ambiguous. TRBV23-1 has ORF status, its function being uncertain. Deletions cut 8 bases from V and 8 bases from J, with 13 bases between. The CDR3 is 12 amino acids. The DNA of the CDR3 is TGCGCCAGCGGCCCCGGGTTGGACACCATATATTTT. This gives the protein CASGPGLDTIYF.

A remark on this clone: In the same sample, other DNA sequences code for this CDR3. The genes are TRBV7-2 and TRBJ1-2; D perhaps matches TRBD1 (6 bases). Germline CDR1 reads SGHTA; CDR2 reads FQGNSA. CDR3 length: 13 residues. V was pared by 5 bases and J by 2 bases, with 9 bases between. Here the CDR3 reads CASSPDSNYGYTF. The CDR3 nucleotides read TGTGCCAGCAGCCCGGACAGCAACTATGGCTACACCTTC.

The chain links TRBV20-1 to TRBJ1-2; 9 positions match TRBD1. The trim removed 3 bases at V and 6 bases at J, leaving 8 bases unmatched. Germline V gene data show CDR1 as DFQATT and CDR2 as SNEGSKA (reference sequence). The CDR3 sequence is 14 residues long. CDR3 sequence: CSASHITGGDGYTF. Written as DNA, the CDR3 is TGCAGTGCTAGTCATATCACAGGGGGCGATGGCTACACCTTC.

The V and J genes are TRBV14 and TRBJ1-1, with D unclear. This CDR3 is 15 amino acids long. The V gene lost 1 base and the J gene lost 6 bases, with 15 bases spanning the gap. CDR1 and CDR2 from the germline V gene are SGHDN and FVKESK. The chain's CDR3 is CASSQGVALVPEAFF. The CDR3 coding sequence is TGTGCCAGCAGCCAAGGGGTAGCGTTAGTACCTGAAGCTTTCTTT.

The chain joins TRBV6-5 to TRBJ2-3, with D possibly being TRBD2 (6 bases). The germline V and J ends were trimmed by 0 bases and 6 bases, with 13 bases remaining between them. Germline assignment: CDR1 MNHEY and CDR2 SVGAGI. The CDR3 is 15 amino acids. CDR3 region: CASSYSGTSIDTQYF. CDR3 coding DNA: TGTGCCAGCAGTTACTCCGGGACTTCCATCGATACGCAGTATTTT.

The CDR3 bases are TGTGCCAGCAGTTCCCGACAGCGTAACACTGAAGCTTTCTTT. It translates to CASSSRQRNTEAFF. This chain uses TRBV6-5 with TRBJ1-1; the D gene is possibly TRBD1 (5 bases). Trimming stripped 4 bases from V and 2 bases from J, with 11 bases between. There are 14 residues in the CDR3. Germline loops: CDR1 MNHEY, CDR2 SVGAGI.

The genes are TRBV19 and TRBJ1-1; weak D call: TRBD1 (6 bases). Germline V lookup: CDR1 LNHDA, CDR2 SQIVND (reference sequence). With 4 bases removed from V and 1 base from J, the gap between germline ends came to 16 bases. The CDR3 has 16 amino acids. The DNA of the CDR3 is TGTGCCAGTAGTACCCCAACGACAGGAGCGAACACTGAAGCTTTCTTT. Translated: CASSTPTTGANTEAFF.

CDR3 loop: CASSSHSGSQGGYTF. CDR3 coding DNA: TGTGCCAGCAGCTCCCACAGTGGCAGCCAGGGCGGCTACACCTTC. The rearrangement uses TRBV11-2 and TRBJ1-2, with a tentative D call TRBD1 (5 bases). The germline V and J ends were trimmed by 4 bases and 8 bases, with 20 bases remaining between them. The CDR3 totals 15 residues. Looked up from germline, CDR1 is SGHAT and CDR2 is FQNNGV.

The chain couples TRBV2 to TRBJ2-7; 9 bases are shared with TRBD1. Germline V gene sequence: CDR1 SNHLY, CDR2 FYNNEI. V gave up 7 bases and J gave up 2 bases; unmatched junction bases: 6. The CDR3 sequence is 14 residues long. The CDR3 region is CASTTDRGAYEQYF. As DNA, the CDR3 is TGTGCCAGCACTACGGACAGGGGAGCCTACGAGCAGTACTTC.

This chain uses TRBV2 with TRBJ2-7; D remains ambiguous. Trimming left V 0 bases short and J 7 bases short, with 4 bases between. The CDR3 loop spans 11 amino acids. Per germline, CDR1 SNHLY and CDR2 FYNNEI. The chain's CDR3 is CASSEAFEQYF. In DNA, the CDR3 is TGTGCCAGCAGTGAAGCCTTTGAGCAGTACTTC.

The rearrangement links TRBV4-1 to TRBJ2-5; 10 positions agree with TRBD1. Germline V gives CDR1 MGHRA, CDR2 YSYEKL. CDR3 length equals 14 residues. V shed 4 bases, J shed 3 bases, and the junction held 2 bases outside the gene matches. CDR3: CASSRGTGEETQYF. As DNA, the CDR3 is TGCGCCAGCAGCCGAGGGACAGGGGAAGAGACCCAGTACTTC.

The chain recombines TRBV6-1 with TRBJ2-5, with D maybe TRBD2 (6 bases). Germline lookup yields CDR1 MNHNS and CDR2 SASEGT. The CDR3 extends over 16 amino acids. The V end lost 0 bases, the J end lost 7 bases, and 18 bases lay between the germline ends. The CDR3 region has the DNA TGTGCCAGCAGTGAAGCTGGGAGACACAATAGCGGGACCCAGTACTTC. Its protein product is CASSEAGRHNSGTQYF.

The V call is TRBV5-6, the J call TRBJ1-3; 9 positions match TRBD1. With V trimmed by 0 bases and J by 7 bases, 5 bases remained unmatched. Germline CDR1 reads SGHDT; CDR2 reads YYEEEE. The length of the CDR3 is 15 residues. The CDR3 nucleotides are TGTGCCAGCAGCTTGGGACAGGGGGTTGAGAACACCATATATTTT. Its protein product is CASSLGQGVENTIYF.

V usage is TRBV24-1 and J usage is TRBJ1-5; TRBD1 is a possible D gene (6 bases). CDR3 length: 18 residues. The germline V and J ends were trimmed by 0 bases and 7 bases, with 21 bases remaining between them. Germline lookup yields CDR1 KGHDR and CDR2 SFDVKD. CDR3 protein: CATSDLQGTDCVKQPQHF. CDR3 DNA sequence: TGTGCCACCAGTGATTTGCAGGGGACCGACTGTGTGAAACAGCCCCAGCATTTT.

The chain joins TRBV7-9 to TRBJ1-1; D is undetermined. Germline V gene lookup returns CDR1 SEHNR and CDR2 FQNEAQ (reference sequence). This CDR3 has 14 amino acids. Trimming left V 5 bases short and J 0 bases short, with 10 bases between. The CDR3 sequence: CASSLGEMNTEAFF. Here the CDR3 DNA reads TGTGCCAGCAGCCTTGGGGAGATGAACACTGAAGCTTTCTTT.

A remark on this clone: This same CDR3 is encoded by further DNA sequences in the sample. The J gene is TRBJ2-3, the V gene TRBV7-9, with 9 bases lining up with TRBD2. Germline lookup yields CDR1 SEHNR and CDR2 FQNEAQ (reference sequence). The CDR3 runs 15 residues. J was trimmed by 3 bases and V by 1 base; bases with no gene match: 2. CDR3 residues: CASSLGLAGTDTQYF. The CDR3 DNA is TGTGCCAGCAGCTTAGGGCTAGCGGGGACAGATACGCAGTATTTT.

In this sample, this clone turned up once. The V and J genes are TRBV18 and TRBJ1-1; the D gene is possibly TRBD1 (6 bases). Per germline, CDR1 KGHSH and CDR2 LQKENI. The CDR3 is made up of 13 amino acids. Trimming removed 5 bases from V and 5 bases from J, with 12 bases in between. CDR3 nucleotide sequence: TGTGCCAGCTCAACAGGGTTGGATACTGAAGCTTTCTTT. Translation gives CASSTGLDTEAFF.

The rearrangement links TRBV5-8 to TRBJ1-5, with D uncertain. Trimming stripped 1 base from V and 2 bases from J, with 10 bases between. Germline CDR1 is SGHTS and CDR2 is YDEGEE. This CDR3 contains 15 residues. As DNA, the CDR3 is TGTGCCAGCAGCTTGCGGGGTGTGGGCAATCAGCCCCAGCATTTT. Residues: CASSLRGVGNQPQHF.

This clone was seen more than once but under ten times. V and J are TRBV19 and TRBJ1-5; D not resolved. Germline CDR1 and CDR2: LNHDA and SQIVND (reference sequence). The CDR3 runs to 16 residues. V was pared by 3 bases and J by 0 bases, with 12 bases between. The CDR3 coding sequence is TGTGCCAGTAGTATCCAACCGGGGATTAGCAATCAGCCCCAGCATTTT. It specifies CASSIQPGISNQPQHF.

V gene TRBV19 combines with J gene TRBJ2-7; 7 bases fit TRBD1. Germline assignment: CDR1 LNHDA and CDR2 SQIVND (reference sequence). V dropped 1 base and J dropped 2; count of bases not matched to a gene: 5. This CDR3 is 15 amino acids long. CDR3 nucleotide sequence: TGTGCCAGTAGTATAGGTCCGGGACAGACCTACGAGCAGTACTTC. Its translation is CASSIGPGQTYEQYF.

V gene TRBV7-2 combines with J gene TRBJ1-2, with 7 nucleotides matching TRBD1. CDR3 length equals 16 residues. J was trimmed by 4 bases and V by 0 bases; bases with no gene match: 8. Germline V gives CDR1 SGHTA, CDR2 FQGNSA. The CDR3 is CASSLAGAGGSYGYTF. The CDR3 DNA is TGTGCCAGCAGCTTAGCCGGGGCAGGGGGATCCTATGGCTACACCTTC.

The chain uses TRBV5-8 and TRBJ2-1; 7 nucleotides line up with TRBD1. CDR1 and CDR2 (germline): SGHTS, YDEGEE. CDR3 length equals 16 residues. With V trimmed by 2 bases and J by 2 bases, 7 bases remained unmatched. CDR3 nucleotides: TGTGCCAGCAGCTTTATCAGGGGGAAGACCTACAATGAGCAGTTCTTC. Amino acid sequence: CASSFIRGKTYNEQFF.

V gene TRBV7-2 combines with J gene TRBJ1-5; D is unresolved. The CDR3 sequence is 15 residues long. CDR1 is SGHTA, CDR2 FQGNSA, per germline. V shed 2 bases and J shed 0 bases, with 8 bases lying between them. The CDR3 is CASSLYGVSNQPQHF. The CDR3 DNA is TGTGCCAGCAGCTTATACGGGGTTAGCAATCAGCCCCAGCATTTT.

The chain couples TRBV11-2 to TRBJ1-3, with D perhaps matching TRBD1 (6 bases). The CDR3 totals 15 residues. Trimming shortened V by 2 bases and J by 4 bases, and 12 bases separated the two germline ends. Per the germline V gene, CDR1 is SGHAT and CDR2 is FQNNGV. The CDR3 loop is CASSLRQGSGNTIYF. In DNA, the CDR3 is TGTGCCAGCAGCTTACGGCAGGGGTCCGGAAACACCATATATTTT.

V gene TRBV11-1 combines with J gene TRBJ2-7, with 8 bases lining up with TRBD2. Germline CDR1 and CDR2: SGHAT and FQDESV (reference sequence). J was trimmed by 0 bases and V by 5 bases; bases with no gene match: 6. The CDR3 length is 15 residues. Written as DNA, the CDR3 is TGTGCCAGCAGCAAAACTAGCGGCCCCTCCTACGAGCAGTACTTC. This translates into CASSKTSGPSYEQYF.

The chain employs TRBV5-1 and TRBJ2-3; D may be TRBD2 (5 bases). Germline V lookup: CDR1 SGHRS, CDR2 YFSETQ. The V and J ends lost 3 bases and 1 base respectively, with 9 bases between them. The CDR3 runs to 14 residues. The CDR3 loop reads CASSSGLRTDTQYF. The DNA for the CDR3 is TGCGCCAGCAGCTCCGGACTTCGCACAGATACGCAGTATTTT.

J is TRBJ1-5 and V is TRBV7-8; tentative D call: TRBD1 (5 bases). Trimming cost V 1 base and J 5 bases, with 12 bases left between them. Germline V gene lookup returns CDR1 SGHVS and CDR2 FQNEAQ. CDR3 size: 15 residues. The CDR3 region is CASSLVLGGDQPQHF. CDR3 coding DNA: TGTGCCAGCAGCTTAGTTCTGGGAGGGGATCAGCCCCAGCATTTT.